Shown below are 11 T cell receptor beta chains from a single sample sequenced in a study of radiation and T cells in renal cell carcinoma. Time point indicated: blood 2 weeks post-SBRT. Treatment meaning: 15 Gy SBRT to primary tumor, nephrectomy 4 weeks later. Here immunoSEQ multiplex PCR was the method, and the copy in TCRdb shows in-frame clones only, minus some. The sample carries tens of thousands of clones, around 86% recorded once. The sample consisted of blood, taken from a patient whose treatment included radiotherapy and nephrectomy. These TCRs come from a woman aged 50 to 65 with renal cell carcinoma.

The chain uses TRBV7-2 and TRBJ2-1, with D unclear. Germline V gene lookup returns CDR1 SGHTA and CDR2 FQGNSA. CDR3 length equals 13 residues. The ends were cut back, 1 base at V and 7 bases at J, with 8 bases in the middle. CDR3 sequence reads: CASSLVGRNEQFF. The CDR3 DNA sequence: TGTGCCAGCAGCTTAGTAGGCCGTAATGAGCAGTTCTTC.

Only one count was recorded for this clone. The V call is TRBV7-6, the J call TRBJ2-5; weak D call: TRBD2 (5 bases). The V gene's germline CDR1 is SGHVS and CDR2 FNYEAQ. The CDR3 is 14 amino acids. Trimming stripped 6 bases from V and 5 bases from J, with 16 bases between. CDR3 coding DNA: TGTGCCAGCAGTACCCGACGGGGTGCGGAGACCCAGTACTTC. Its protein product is CASSTRRGAETQYF.

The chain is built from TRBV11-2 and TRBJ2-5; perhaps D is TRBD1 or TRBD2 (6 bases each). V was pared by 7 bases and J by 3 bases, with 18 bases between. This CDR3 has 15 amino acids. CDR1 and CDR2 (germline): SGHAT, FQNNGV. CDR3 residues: CASIRGRGGKETQYF. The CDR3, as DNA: TGTGCCAGCATCCGGGGGAGAGGGGGGAAAGAGACCCAGTACTTC. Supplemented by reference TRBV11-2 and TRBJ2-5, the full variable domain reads EAGVAQSPRYKIIEKRQSVAFWCNPISGHATLYWYQQILGQGPKLLIQFQNNGVVDDSQLPKDRFSAERLKGVDSTLKIQPAKLEDSAVYLCASIRGRGGKETQYFGPGTRLLVL.

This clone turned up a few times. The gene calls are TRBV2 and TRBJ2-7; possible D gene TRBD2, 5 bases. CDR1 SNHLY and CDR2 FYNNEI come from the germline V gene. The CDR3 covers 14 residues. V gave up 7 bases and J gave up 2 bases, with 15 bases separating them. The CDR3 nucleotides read TGTGCCAGCAACCTGCTCCGGGGTCCCTACGAGCAGTACTTC. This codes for CASNLLRGPYEQYF.

CDR3: CASSTDVNEKLFF. The DNA for the CDR3 is TGTGCCAGCTCAACAGACGTTAATGAAAAACTGTTTTTT. J is TRBJ1-4 and V is TRBV18; D gene uncertain. The V gene lost 5 bases and the J gene lost 4 bases, with 8 bases spanning the gap. This CDR3 has 13 residues. Germline CDR1 reads KGHSH; CDR2 reads LQKENI.

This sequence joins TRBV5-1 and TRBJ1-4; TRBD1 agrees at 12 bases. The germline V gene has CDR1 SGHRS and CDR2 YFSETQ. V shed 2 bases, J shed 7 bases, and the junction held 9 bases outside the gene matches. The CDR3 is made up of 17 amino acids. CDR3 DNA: TGCGCCAGCAGCTTCGGGACAGGGGGCGCATTTGGTGAAAAACTGTTTTTT. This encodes CASSFGTGGAFGEKLFF. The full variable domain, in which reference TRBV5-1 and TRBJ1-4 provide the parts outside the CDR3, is KAGVTQTPRYLIKTRGQQVTLSCSPISGHRSVSWYQQTPGQGLQFLFEYFSETQRNKGNFPGRFSGRQFSNSRSEMNVSTLELGDSALYLCASSFGTGGAFGEKLFFGSGTQLSVL.

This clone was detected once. CDR3: CASSERRVWGTDTQYF. The CDR3, as DNA: TGTGCCAGCAGTGAACGGAGGGTGTGGGGCACAGATACGCAGTATTTT. The chain links TRBV25-1 to TRBJ2-3; a possible D gene is TRBD2 (6 bases). V dropped 2 bases and J dropped 1 base, with 13 bases sitting between them. The CDR3 is 16 amino acids. Germline V gene sequence: CDR1 MGHDK, CDR2 SYGVNS.

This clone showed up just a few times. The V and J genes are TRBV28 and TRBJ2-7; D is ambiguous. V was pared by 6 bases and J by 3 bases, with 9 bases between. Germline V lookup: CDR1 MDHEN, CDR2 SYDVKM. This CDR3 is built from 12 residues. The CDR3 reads CASSTRRYEQYF. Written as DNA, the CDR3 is TGTGCCAGCAGCACCAGACGCTACGAGCAGTACTTC.

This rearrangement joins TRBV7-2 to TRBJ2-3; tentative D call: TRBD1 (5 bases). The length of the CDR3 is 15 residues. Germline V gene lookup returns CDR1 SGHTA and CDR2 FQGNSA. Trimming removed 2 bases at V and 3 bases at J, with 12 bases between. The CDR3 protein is CASSLRNPGTDTQYF. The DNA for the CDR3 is TGTGCCAGCAGCTTAAGAAATCCAGGGACAGATACGCAGTATTTT. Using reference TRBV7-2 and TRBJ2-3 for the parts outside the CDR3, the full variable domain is GAGVSQSPSNKVTEKGKDVELRCDPISGHTALYWYRQSLGQGLEFLIYFQGNSAPDKSGLPSDRFSAERTGGSVSTLTIQRTQQEDSAVYLCASSLRNPGTDTQYFGPGTRLTVL.

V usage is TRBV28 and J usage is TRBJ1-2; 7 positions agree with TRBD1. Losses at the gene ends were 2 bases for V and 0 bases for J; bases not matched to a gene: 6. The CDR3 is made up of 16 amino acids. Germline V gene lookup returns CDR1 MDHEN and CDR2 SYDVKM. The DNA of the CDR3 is TGTGCCAGCAGTTTAGGGGGTCAGGGGGCTAACTATGGCTACACCTTC. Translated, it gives CASSLGGQGANYGYTF.

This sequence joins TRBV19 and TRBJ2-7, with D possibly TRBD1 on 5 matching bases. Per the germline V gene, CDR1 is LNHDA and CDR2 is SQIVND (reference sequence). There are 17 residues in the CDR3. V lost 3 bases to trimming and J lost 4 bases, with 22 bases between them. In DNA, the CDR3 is TGTGCCAGTAGTATCGGGTTGGGGCCGGTCGCTAAATACGAGCAGTACTTC. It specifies CASSIGLGPVAKYEQYF.